The rows below give T cell receptor beta chains drawn from one sample of a study of chemoradiotherapy in HPV16-positive cancers. Here immunoSEQ multiplex PCR was the method, and the copy in TCRdb shows in-frame clones only, minus some. The data contain about 12,000 clones, around 84% of them singletons. The sample was blood, taken from a patient who underwent chemoradiotherapy. These receptors all stem from a human donor with HPV-associated anogenital cancer. The CDR3 runs from the conserved cysteine through the conserved F or W. D genes are given only for firm matches. Size tells how often a clone was seen (once, few, many) or the class of an expanded clone, and some rows leave it out.

D	J	V	size	DNA	CDR3
.	TRBJ1-2	TRBV19	once	TGTGCCAGTAGTATAGAGCGGAGGGTTGATGGCTACACCTTC	CASSIERRVDGYTF
.	TRBJ1-1	TRBV2	.	TGTGCCAGCAGTGACTCGGGGAACACTGAAGCTTTCTTT	CASSDSGNTEAFF
TRBD2	TRBJ2-3	TRBV9	.	TGTGCCAGCAACCAGCAACCGGGACTAGGGTCCGATACGCAGTATTTT	CASNQQPGLGSDTQYF
.	TRBJ2-7	TRBV5-1	.	TGCGCCAGCCAACCCCAGGAGAGCTCCTACGAGCAGTACTTC	CASQPQESSYEQYF
.	TRBJ1-1	TRBV10-3	.	TGTGCCTTCAAACAGGAAAGGAACACTGAAGCTTTCTTT	CAFKQERNTEAFF
.	TRBJ1-1	TRBV7-2	.	TGTGCCAGCAGCTTGCGGTTAGTGTATGGGAACACTGAAGCTTTCTTT	CASSLRLVYGNTEAFF
.	TRBJ2-1	TRBV6-1	.	TGTGCCAGCAGTGAAGTTGGCAGAATCCCCTACAATGAGCAGTTCTTC	CASSEVGRIPYNEQFF
TRBD2	TRBJ2-1	TRBV18	.	TGTGCCAGCTCACCATCGATTGGGGGGACTAACAATGAGCAGTTCTTC	CASSPSIGGTNNEQFF
.	TRBJ1-1	TRBV6-4	.	TGTGCCAGCAGTGAAGTGTTGGGTGGTGAAGCTTTCTTT	CASSEVLGGEAFF
.	TRBJ2-7	TRBV6-1	.	TGTGCCAGCAGCGATACAGGAAACTCCTACGAGCAGTACTTC	CASSDTGNSYEQYF
.	TRBJ1-2	TRBV2	few	TGTGCCAGCAGTGACAGGGGCGAGCGAAGTGGCTACACCTTC	CASSDRGERSGYTF
.	TRBJ1-1	TRBV5-1	once	TGCGCCAGCAGCTTGGAGGCGGGCAGTGGGAACACTGAAGCTTTCTTT	CASSLEAGSGNTEAFF
.	TRBJ1-1	TRBV5-1	.	TGCGCCAGCAGCTTGGTTCCCTACAGTGAAGCTTTCTTT	CASSLVPYSEAFF
TRBD2	TRBJ2-1	TRBV19	.	TGTGCCAGTAGTACGACTAGCGGGGGGGCAGATGAGCAGTTCTTC	CASSTTSGGADEQFF
TRBD1	TRBJ1-5	TRBV6-1	.	TGTGCCAGCTTGATAAAGGACAGGATCAATCAGCCCCAGCATTTT	CASLIKDRINQPQHF
TRBD1	TRBJ2-2	TRBV19	.	TGTGCCAGTACGGTGGGACAGGGTAGCACCGGGGAGCTGTTTTTT	CASTVGQGSTGELFF
TRBD1	TRBJ2-1	TRBV25-1	.	TGTGCCAGCAGTGTCCTGAAGGGACAGGTCACGGATGAGCAGTTCTTC	CASSVLKGQVTDEQFF
TRBD1	TRBJ2-7	TRBV6-5	.	TGTGCCAGCAGTTACGGGGGACAGGGTTTTTACGAGCAGTACTTC	CASSYGGQGFYEQYF
.	TRBJ1-5	TRBV18	.	TGTGCCAGCTCAGGCCAACAGGGTGATCAGCCCCAGCATTTT	CASSGQQGDQPQHF
TRBD1	TRBJ1-2	TRBV11-2	.	TGTGCCAGCAGCTTAGATGGAAGAGGGGGCGGCTACACCTTC	CASSLDGRGGGYTF
TRBD1	TRBJ1-4	TRBV2	.	TGTGCCAGCAGGGCTGGGACAGCCGCCAGTGAAAAACTGTTTTTT	CASRAGTAASEKLFF
TRBD2	TRBJ2-1	TRBV2	once	TGTGCCAGCAGTCCTCAAACGGGGACTAGCGTTGAGCAGTTCTTC	CASSPQTGTSVEQFF
.	TRBJ2-1	TRBV7-9	.	TGTGCCAGCAGCTTAGTAGAGGTCGATGAGCAGTTCTTC	CASSLVEVDEQFF
.	TRBJ1-3	TRBV6-6	once	TGTGCCAGCACGGGGACACCCTCTGGAAACACCATATATTTT	CASTGTPSGNTIYF
.	TRBJ1-1	TRBV13	.	TGTGCCAGCAGCTTAAGGCCTGTGGGCACTGAAGCTTTCTTT	CASSLRPVGTEAFF
.	TRBJ1-5	TRBV29-1	.	TGCAGCGTTGCAGATAGCAATCAGCCCCAGCATTTT	CSVADSNQPQHF
.	TRBJ1-3	TRBV5-1	.	TGCGCCAGCAGCTTGTTCGGGGGGAACTCTGGAAACACCATATATTTT	CASSLFGGNSGNTIYF
.	TRBJ1-2	TRBV21-1	.	TGTGCCAGCACCACAAGGGGACAGTGGGACCCTAACTATGGCTACACCTTC	CASTTRGQWDPNYGYTF
TRBD1	TRBJ1-4	TRBV5-1	.	TGCGCCAGCAGCCCGGGACAGGGGGCTGAAAAACTGTTTTTT	CASSPGQGAEKLFF
.	TRBJ1-2	TRBV7-9	.	TGTGCCAGCAGCGTGGCCGGGGACGTATGGTCTACCCTCTTC	CASSVAGDVWSTLF
TRBD1	TRBJ2-6	TRBV10-3	.	TGTGCCATCAAAGGGGGACAGGGTTCTGGGGCCAACGTCCTGACTTTC	CAIKGGQGSGANVLTF
TRBD2	TRBJ2-7	TRBV9	.	TGTGCCAGCTCAAGTTCCTGGACTAGCGGGGCGATTACCTACGAGCAGTACTTC	CASSSSWTSGAITYEQYF
.	TRBJ2-1	TRBV6-6	.	TGTGCCAGCAGTGAGAGCGACTACAATGAGCAGTTCTTC	CASSESDYNEQFF
.	TRBJ2-1	TRBV19	.	TGTGCCAGTAGTTTTGTTGGGCAGGGTTACAATGAGCAGTTCTTC	CASSFVGQGYNEQFF
TRBD1	TRBJ1-2	TRBV5-8	.	TGTGCCAGCAGCCCGGACAGGGTGGATGGCTACACCTTC	CASSPDRVDGYTF
TRBD1	TRBJ2-7	TRBV5-1	.	TGCGCCAGCAGCCCATATACGGGGACAGGGGTCCCTCGCGAGCAGTACTTC	CASSPYTGTGVPREQYF
TRBD1	TRBJ1-1	TRBV19	.	TGTGCCAGTAAACAGCCCAACAGGGGGAGAACTGAAGCTTTCTTT	CASKQPNRGRTEAFF
.	TRBJ1-2	TRBV6-1	few	TGTGCCAGCAGTGAAAGTGCGAGACAAGGGATCTATGGCTACACCTTC	CASSESARQGIYGYTF
.	TRBJ1-6	TRBV30	.	TGTGCCTGGAGTGCGGGGGGCTCCTATAATTCACCCCTCCACTTT	CAWSAGGSYNSPLHF
.	TRBJ2-1	TRBV2	.	TGTGCCAGCAGTACTCCAGCTCGACAGAGTTCCTCCTACAATGAGCAGTTCTTC	CASSTPARQSSSYNEQFF
.	TRBJ1-2	TRBV5-1	few	TGCGCCAGCAGCTTAAGGGTCGGGGGAGACTATGGCTACACCTTC	CASSLRVGGDYGYTF
.	TRBJ2-5	TRBV28	once	TGTGCCAGCAGTTTTCCCATGACAGCCCAAGAGACCCAGTACTTC	CASSFPMTAQETQYF
.	TRBJ2-5	TRBV5-1	.	TGCGCCAGCAGCGCCCAGAACCAAGAGACCCAGTACTTC	CASSAQNQETQYF
.	TRBJ1-6	TRBV6-1	.	TGTGCCAGCAGTGAAAAGAGTAATTCACCCCTCCACTTT	CASSEKSNSPLHF
.	TRBJ2-3	TRBV5-1	.	TGCGCCAGTGCTACGCCTAAAAATGGGGGAGATACGCAGTATTTT	CASATPKNGGDTQYF
TRBD1	TRBJ1-5	TRBV28	.	TGTGCCAGCAGTGGGGACAGTCAACAGCCCCAGCATTTT	CASSGDSQQPQHF
.	TRBJ1-3	TRBV2	.	TGTGCCAGCAGTGAAGTGGGGCCCTTCACCCTTTACTCTGGAAACACCATATATTTT	CASSEVGPFTLYSGNTIYF
.	TRBJ2-3	TRBV11-2	.	TGTGCCAGCAGCTCATCGGGGGGCGCGAATACGCAGTATTTT	CASSSSGGANTQYF
.	TRBJ1-6	TRBV28	.	TGTGCCAGCAGTGGTGGGGCAGGATTAAGCTCCTATAATTCACCCCTCCACTTT	CASSGGAGLSSYNSPLHF
.	TRBJ1-1	TRBV19	once	TGTGCCAGTAGTATAACATTCCAAGTCATGAACACTGAAGCTTTCTTT	CASSITFQVMNTEAFF
TRBD1	TRBJ1-5	TRBV15	.	TGTGCCACCAGCGTAGACAGGGGTCGCAATCAGCCCCAGCATTTT	CATSVDRGRNQPQHF
TRBD1	TRBJ2-3	TRBV29-1	.	TGCAGCGTTGGGCACGGGACAGGGGCTTCCACAGATACGCAGTATTTT	CSVGHGTGASTDTQYF
.	TRBJ2-2	TRBV5-1	.	TGCGCCAGCAGCTGGACTTCAGCCGCGAACACCGGGGAGCTGTTTTTT	CASSWTSAANTGELFF
.	TRBJ2-7	TRBV5-1	.	TGCGCCAGCAGCCCACGGACCTACGAGCAGTACTTC	CASSPRTYEQYF
.	TRBJ1-1	TRBV5-1	.	TGCGCCAGCAGCTGGGACGGATCTGAAGCTTTCTTT	CASSWDGSEAFF
TRBD2	TRBJ2-5	TRBV5-1	.	TGCGCCAGCAGCTTGGTATCGGGGGGTTCTCGAGAGACCCAGTACTTC	CASSLVSGGSRETQYF